The clone carrying this TCR beta chain has a handful of counts. Its antigen is unknown. This entry is derived from a study of CD8 T cells in ankylosing spondylitis. Germline values: CDR1 SGHRS, CDR2 YFSETQ. The CDR3 is 16 amino acids. With 0 bases removed from V and 4 bases from J, the gap between germline ends came to 16 bases. Libraries of TCR beta came from quantitative 5'-RACE with molecular barcodes. TCRdb fed the 5' RACE reads into MiXCR, producing one record per CDR3 protein. Found here are roughly 440,000 distinct CDR3 sequences, over 15% of them singletons; the top ten hold over 0.9%. Overall study findings and caveats: Clones linked to disease were reported to show significant enrichment in matched ankylosing spondylitis synovial fluid. It appeared that ankylosing spondylitis blood was characterized by a TCR beta motif of several highly homologous variants. Within peripheral blood, clones linked to disease were CD8+ and relatively rare.

The sequenced sample was blood, either unsorted or a sorted T cell fraction (not recorded which). This receptor was taken from a male donor with ankylosing spondylitis. The rearrangement links TRBV5-1 to TRBJ2-5, with D possibly being TRBD2 (6 bases). The DNA of the CDR3 is TGCGCCAGCAGCTTGGAAGTGCGGGGAAGAGCAGAGACCCAGTACTTC. It is translated as CASSLEVRGRAETQYF.